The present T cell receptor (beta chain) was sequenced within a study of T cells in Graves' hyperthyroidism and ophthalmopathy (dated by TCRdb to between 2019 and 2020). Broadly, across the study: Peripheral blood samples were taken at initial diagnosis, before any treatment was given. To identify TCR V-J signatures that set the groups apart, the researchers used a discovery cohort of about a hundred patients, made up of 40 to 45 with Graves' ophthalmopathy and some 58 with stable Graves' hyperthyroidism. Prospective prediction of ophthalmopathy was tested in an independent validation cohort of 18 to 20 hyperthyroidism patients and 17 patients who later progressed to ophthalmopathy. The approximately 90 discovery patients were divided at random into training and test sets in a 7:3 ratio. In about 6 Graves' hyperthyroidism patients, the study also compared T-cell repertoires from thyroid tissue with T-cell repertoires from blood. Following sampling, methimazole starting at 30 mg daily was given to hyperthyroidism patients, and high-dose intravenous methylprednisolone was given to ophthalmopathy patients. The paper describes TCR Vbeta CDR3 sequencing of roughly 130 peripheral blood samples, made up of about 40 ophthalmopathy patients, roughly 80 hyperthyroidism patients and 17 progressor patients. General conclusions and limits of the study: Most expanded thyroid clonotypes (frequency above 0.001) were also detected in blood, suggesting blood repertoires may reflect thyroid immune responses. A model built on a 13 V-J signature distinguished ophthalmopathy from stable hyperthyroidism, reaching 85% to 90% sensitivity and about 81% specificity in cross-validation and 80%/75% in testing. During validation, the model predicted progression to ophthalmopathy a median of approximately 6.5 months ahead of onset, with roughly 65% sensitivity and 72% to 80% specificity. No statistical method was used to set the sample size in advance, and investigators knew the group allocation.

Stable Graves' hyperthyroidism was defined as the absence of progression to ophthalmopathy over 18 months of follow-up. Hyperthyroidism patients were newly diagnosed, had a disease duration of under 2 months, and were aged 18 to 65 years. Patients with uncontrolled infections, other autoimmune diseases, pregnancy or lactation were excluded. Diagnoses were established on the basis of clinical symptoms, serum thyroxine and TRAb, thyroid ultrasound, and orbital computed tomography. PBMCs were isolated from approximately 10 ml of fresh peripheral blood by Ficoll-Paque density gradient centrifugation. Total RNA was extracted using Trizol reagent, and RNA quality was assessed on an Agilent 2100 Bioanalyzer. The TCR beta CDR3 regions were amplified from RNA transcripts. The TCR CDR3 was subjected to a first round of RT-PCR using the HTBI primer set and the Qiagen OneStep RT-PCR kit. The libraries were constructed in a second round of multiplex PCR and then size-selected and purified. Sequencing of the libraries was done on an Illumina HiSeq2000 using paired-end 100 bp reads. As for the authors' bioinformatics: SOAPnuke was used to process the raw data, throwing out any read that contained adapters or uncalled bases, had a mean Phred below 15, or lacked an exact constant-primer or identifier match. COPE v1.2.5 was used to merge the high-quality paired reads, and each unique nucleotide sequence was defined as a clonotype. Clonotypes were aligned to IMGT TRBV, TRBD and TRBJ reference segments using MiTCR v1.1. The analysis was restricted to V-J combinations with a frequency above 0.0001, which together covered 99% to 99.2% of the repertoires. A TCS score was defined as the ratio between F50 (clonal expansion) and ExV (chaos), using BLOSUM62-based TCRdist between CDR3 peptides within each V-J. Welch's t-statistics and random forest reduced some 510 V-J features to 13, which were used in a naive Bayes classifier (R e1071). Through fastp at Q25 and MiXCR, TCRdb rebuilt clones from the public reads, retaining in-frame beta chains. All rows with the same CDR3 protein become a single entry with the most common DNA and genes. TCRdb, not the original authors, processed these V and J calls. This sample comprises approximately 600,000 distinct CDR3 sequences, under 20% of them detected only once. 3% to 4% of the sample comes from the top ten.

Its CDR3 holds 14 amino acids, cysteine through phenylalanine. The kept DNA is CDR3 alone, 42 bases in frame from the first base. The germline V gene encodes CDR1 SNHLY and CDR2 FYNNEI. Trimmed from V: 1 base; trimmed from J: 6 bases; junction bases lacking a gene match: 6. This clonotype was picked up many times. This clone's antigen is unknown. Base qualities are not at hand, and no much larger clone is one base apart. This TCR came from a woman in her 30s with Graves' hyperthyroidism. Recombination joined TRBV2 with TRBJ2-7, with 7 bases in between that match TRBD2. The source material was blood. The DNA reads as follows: TGTGCCAGCAGTGAAGGGACTAGGGGCTCCGAGCAGTACTTC. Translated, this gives CASSEGTRGSEQYF. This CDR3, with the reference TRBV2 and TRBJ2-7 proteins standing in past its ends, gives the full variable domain EPEVTQTPSHQVTQMGQEVILRCVPISNHLYFYWYRQILGQKVEFLVSFYNNEISEKSEIFDDQFSVERPDGSNFTLKIRSTKLEDSAMYFCASSEGTRGSEQYFGPGTRLTVT.